This T cell receptor beta chain came from a study of blood T cell repertoires in COVID-19. In the study overall: Researchers got acute and convalescent COVID-19 samples from the United States, Italy and Spain. Sample material is recorded as cDNA or gDNA derived from T cells, B-cell-depleted T cells, or PBMCs.

In the study's own analysis: Nucleated cell number was recorded as an estimate derived from reference gene primer amplification. Libraries were prepared by immunoSEQ multiplex PCR; TCRdb keeps only in-frame clonotypes and omits some of them. The V and J calls and clone size are taken from that table; D and trimming were inferred from the DNA. Of about 120,000 clones in the sample, about 85% were seen once. Germline CDR1 and CDR2: SGDLS and YYNGEE. V was clipped by 0 bases and J by 4 bases; unmatched bases: 6. This CDR3 region has 16 residues. The origin of this receptor is a human donor in a cohort sampled during active COVID-19. The chain links TRBV9 to TRBJ1-3; 8 bases match TRBD1. The specimen sequenced was peripheral blood. The CDR3 sequence is CASSVGGQGIGNTIYF. The CDR3 coding sequence is TGTGCCAGCAGCGTAGGAGGACAGGGTATAGGAAACACCATATATTTT.